The clone carrying this T cell receptor (beta chain) occurred once. The data stem from a study of blood T cell repertoires in COVID-19. Study in general: T cells, B-cell-depleted T cells, or PBMCs provided the cDNA or gDNA that served as material.

Clones were read by immunoSEQ multiplex PCR, and TCRdb kept only the in-frame ones, dropping some. The data contain 200,000 to 250,000 clones, roughly 88% of them singletons. Participant age was roughly 18 to 89 years, and participants resided in about two dozen US areas. Which cohort a participant joined came from the clinical history participants gave. Trimming left V 5 bases short and J 0 bases short, with 10 bases between. CDR3 size: 13 residues. Germline CDR1 reads GTSNPN; CDR2 reads SVGIG (reference sequence). The sample was PBMCs or T cells enriched from blood (not recorded which). The chain employs TRBV30 and TRBJ1-1, with TRBD1 as a possible D gene (5 bases). The sequence derives from a woman aged 25-40 years who had been exposed to COVID-19. CDR3 DNA sequence: TGTGCCTGGGACAGCCTGCTGAACACTGAAGCTTTCTTT. It yields the protein CAWDSLLNTEAFF.